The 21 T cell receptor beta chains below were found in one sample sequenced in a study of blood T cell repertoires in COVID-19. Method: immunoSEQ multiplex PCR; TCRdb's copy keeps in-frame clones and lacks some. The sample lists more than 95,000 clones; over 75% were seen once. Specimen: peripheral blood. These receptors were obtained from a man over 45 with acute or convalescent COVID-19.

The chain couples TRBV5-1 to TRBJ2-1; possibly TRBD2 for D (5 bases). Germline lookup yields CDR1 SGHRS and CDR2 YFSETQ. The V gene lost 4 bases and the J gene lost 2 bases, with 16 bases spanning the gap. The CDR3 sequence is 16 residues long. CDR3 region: CASSPDTRRTYNEQFF. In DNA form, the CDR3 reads TGCGCCAGCAGCCCGGATACTAGGCGGACCTACAATGAGCAGTTCTTC.

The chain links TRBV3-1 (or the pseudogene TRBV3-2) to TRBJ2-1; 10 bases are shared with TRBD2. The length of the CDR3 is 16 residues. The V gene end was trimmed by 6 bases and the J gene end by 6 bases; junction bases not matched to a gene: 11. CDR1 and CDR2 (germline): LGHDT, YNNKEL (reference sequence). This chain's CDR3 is CASRASGGAPSNEQFF. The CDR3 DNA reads TGTGCCAGCAGGGCCAGCGGGGGGGCCCCTAGCAATGAGCAGTTCTTC.

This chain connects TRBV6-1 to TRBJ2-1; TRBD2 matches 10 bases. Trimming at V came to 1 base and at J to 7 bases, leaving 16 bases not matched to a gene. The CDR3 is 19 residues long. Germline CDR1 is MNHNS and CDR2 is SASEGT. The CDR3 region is CASSEGLLASGSSVNEQFF. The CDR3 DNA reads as TGTGCCAGCAGTGAAGGGCTCTTGGCTAGCGGGAGTTCCGTAAATGAGCAGTTCTTC.

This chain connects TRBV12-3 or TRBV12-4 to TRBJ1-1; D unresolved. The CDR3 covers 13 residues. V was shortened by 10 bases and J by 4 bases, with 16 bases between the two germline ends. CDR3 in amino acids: CATDSEVGTEAFF. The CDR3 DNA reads TGTGCCACCGATTCCGAGGTGGGCACTGAAGCTTTCTTT.

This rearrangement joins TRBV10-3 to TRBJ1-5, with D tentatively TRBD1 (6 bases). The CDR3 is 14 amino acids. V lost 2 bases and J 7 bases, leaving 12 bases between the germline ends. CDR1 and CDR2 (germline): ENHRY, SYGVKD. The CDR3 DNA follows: TGTGCCATCAGTGAGGGGGGCACAGGACAGCCCCAGCATTTT. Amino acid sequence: CAISEGGTGQPQHF.

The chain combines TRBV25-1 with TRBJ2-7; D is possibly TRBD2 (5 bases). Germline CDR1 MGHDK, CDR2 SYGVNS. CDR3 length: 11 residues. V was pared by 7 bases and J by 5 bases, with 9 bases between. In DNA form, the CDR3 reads TGTGCCAGCACCGGAGGCCACGAGCAGTACTTC. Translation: CASTGGHEQYF.

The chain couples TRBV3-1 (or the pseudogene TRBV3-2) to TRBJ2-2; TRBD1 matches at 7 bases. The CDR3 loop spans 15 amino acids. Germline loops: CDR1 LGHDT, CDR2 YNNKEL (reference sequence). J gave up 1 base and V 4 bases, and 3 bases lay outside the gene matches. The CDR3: CASSPRDRNTGELFF. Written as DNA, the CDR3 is TGTGCCAGCAGCCCCCGGGACAGGAACACCGGGGAGCTGTTTTTT.

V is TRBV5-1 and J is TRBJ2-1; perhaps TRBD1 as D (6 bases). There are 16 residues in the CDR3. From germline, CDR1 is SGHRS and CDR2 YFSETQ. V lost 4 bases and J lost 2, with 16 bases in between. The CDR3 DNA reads TGCGCCAGCAGCCCAGGCCTCGGGACAACCTACAATGAGCAGTTCTTC. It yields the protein CASSPGLGTTYNEQFF.

The CDR3 DNA reads as TGTGCCAGCAGCTTAGTTGGCCAAAGCTCCTACAATGAGCAGTTCTTC. Translating gives CASSLVGQSSYNEQFF. The gene calls are TRBV11-2 and TRBJ2-1; D is uncertain. The germline CDR1 and CDR2 sequences are SGHAT and FQNNGV. CDR3 size: 16 residues. The V gene lost 1 base and the J gene lost 0 bases, with 10 bases spanning the gap.

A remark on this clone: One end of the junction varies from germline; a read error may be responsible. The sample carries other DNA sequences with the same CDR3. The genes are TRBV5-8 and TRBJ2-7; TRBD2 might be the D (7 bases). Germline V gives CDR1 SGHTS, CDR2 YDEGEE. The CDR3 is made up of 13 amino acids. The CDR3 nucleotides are TGTGCCAGCAGCTTTGGGGGGGCCTACGAGCAGTACTTT. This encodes CASSFGGAYEQYF.

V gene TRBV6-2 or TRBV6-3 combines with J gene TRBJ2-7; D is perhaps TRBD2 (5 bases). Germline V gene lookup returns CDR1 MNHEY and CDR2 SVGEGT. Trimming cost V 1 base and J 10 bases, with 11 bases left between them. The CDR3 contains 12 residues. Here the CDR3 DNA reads TGTGCCAGCAGTTACTACGAGGCGGGCCAGTACTTC. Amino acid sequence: CASSYYEAGQYF.

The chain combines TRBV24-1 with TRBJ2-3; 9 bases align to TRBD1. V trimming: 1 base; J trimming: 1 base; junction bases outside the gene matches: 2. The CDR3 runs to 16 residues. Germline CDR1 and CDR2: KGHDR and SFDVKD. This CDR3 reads CATSDLRTGGTDTQYF. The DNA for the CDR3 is TGTGCCACCAGTGATTTAAGGACAGGGGGCACAGATACGCAGTATTTT.

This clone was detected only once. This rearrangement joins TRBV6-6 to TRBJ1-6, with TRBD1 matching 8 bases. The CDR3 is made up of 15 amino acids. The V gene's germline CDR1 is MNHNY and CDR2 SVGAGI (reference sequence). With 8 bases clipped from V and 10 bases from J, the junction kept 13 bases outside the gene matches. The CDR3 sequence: CASGLTGQGGSPLHF. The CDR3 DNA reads TGTGCCAGCGGGCTGACTGGACAGGGAGGCTCACCCCTCCACTTT.

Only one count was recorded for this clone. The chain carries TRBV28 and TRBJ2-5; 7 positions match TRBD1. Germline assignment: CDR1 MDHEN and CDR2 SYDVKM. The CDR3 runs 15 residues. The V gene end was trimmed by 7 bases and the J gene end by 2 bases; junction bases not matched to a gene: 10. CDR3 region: CASTTGTVRQETQYF. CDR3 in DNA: TGTGCCAGCACAACCGGGACAGTGAGGCAAGAGACCCAGTACTTC.

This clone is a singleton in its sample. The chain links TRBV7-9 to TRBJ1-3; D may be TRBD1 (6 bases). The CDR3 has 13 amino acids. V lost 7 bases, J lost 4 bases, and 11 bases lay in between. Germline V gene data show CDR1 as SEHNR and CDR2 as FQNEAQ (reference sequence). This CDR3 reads CASNRDLGNTIYF. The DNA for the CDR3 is TGTGCCAGCAACAGGGATCTCGGAAACACCATATATTTT.

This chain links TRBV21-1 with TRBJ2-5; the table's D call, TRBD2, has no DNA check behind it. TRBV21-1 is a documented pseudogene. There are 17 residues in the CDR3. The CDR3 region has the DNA TGTGCCAGCAGCAAAGATAGTAGGGCGGGAGGTCAAGAGACCCAGTACTTC. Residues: CASSKDSRAGGQETQYF.

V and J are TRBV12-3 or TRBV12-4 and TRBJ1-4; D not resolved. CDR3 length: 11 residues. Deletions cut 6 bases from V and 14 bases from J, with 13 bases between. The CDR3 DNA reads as TGTGCCAGCAGCACGGGATCCCTCCTGTTTTTT. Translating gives CASSTGSLLFF.

The CDR3 coding sequence is TGTGCCTGGGCGCCCGGGACAGGGAGCAATGAGCAGTTCTTC. It encodes CAWAPGTGSNEQFF. This rearrangement joins TRBV30 to TRBJ2-1; 9 nucleotides match TRBD1. Germline V CDR1 and CDR2: GTSNPN, SVGIG (reference sequence). The CDR3 totals 14 residues. With 5 bases clipped from V and 6 bases from J, the junction kept 8 bases outside the gene matches.

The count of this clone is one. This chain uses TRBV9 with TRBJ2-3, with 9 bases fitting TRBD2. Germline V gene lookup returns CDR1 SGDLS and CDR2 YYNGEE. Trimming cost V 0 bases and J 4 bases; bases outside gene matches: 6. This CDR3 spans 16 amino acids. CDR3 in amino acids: CASSVGSGGGADTQYF. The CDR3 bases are TGTGCCAGCAGCGTAGGTAGCGGGGGCGGAGCAGATACGCAGTATTTT.

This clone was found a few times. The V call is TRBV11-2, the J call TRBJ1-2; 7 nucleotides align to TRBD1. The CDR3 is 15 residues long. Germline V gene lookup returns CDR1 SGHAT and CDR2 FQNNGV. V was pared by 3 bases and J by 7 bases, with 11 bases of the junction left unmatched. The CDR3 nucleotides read TGTGCCAGCAGCTTCAGCGGACAGGCGGAAACTGGCTACACCTTC. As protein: CASSFSGQAETGYTF. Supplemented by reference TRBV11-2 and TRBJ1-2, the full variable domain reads EAGVAQSPRYKIIEKRQSVAFWCNPISGHATLYWYQQILGQGPKLLIQFQNNGVVDDSQLPKDRFSAERLKGVDSTLKIQPAKLEDSAVYLCASSFSGQAETGYTFGSGTRLTVV.

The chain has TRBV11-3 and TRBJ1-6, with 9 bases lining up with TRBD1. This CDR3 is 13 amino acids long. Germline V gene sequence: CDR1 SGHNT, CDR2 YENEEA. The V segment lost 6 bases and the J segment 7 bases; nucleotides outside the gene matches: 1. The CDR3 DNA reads TGTGCCAGCAGGGGGACAGGGAATTCACCCCTCCACTTT. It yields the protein CASRGTGNSPLHF.